This T cell receptor (beta chain) originates from a study of identical twins. One entry per CDR3 protein results from TCRdb running MiXCR on the 5' RACE reads. The table includes over 600,000 distinct CDR3 sequences, about 20% detected once. Per the germline V gene, CDR1 is ENHRY and CDR2 is SYGVKD. J was trimmed by 0 bases and V by 6 bases; bases with no gene match: 7. This CDR3 has 16 amino acids. This clonotype was counted between two and nine times. The same data also contributed to another study, on T cells expressing NK-cell markers.

Sequenced input: PBMCs. The V call is TRBV10-3, the J call TRBJ2-1, with 8 bases lining up with TRBD1. The TCR sequence derives from a woman between 18 and 30 years old in good health. CDR3 DNA sequence: TGTGCCATCAGCGGACAGGGAAGGCCCTCCTACAATGAGCAGTTCTTC. Translation: CAISGQGRPSYNEQFF.